The next 6 T cell receptor beta chains were all read from a single sample in a study of blood T cell repertoires in COVID-19. The repertoire was sequenced with immunoSEQ multiplex PCR; TCRdb's copy has only in-frame clones and lacks some. The profile shows about 200,000 clones, roughly four fifths of them singletons. Specimen: PBMCs or T cells enriched from blood (not recorded which). The receptors were gathered from a man aged 35-49 years who had recovered from COVID-19.

The CDR3 sequence is CAWSVRSGRGTGELFF. The CDR3 coding sequence is TGTGCCTGGAGTGTACGAAGCGGGAGAGGGACCGGGGAGCTGTTTTTT. The chain carries TRBV30 and TRBJ2-2; 8 bases are a match to TRBD2. J lost 5 bases, V lost 0 bases, and 8 bases had no gene match. Germline V gene lookup returns CDR1 GTSNPN and CDR2 SVGIG (reference sequence). CDR3 length: 16 amino acids.

This rearrangement joins TRBV7-6 to TRBJ2-6, with 9 bases aligning to TRBD1. Germline lookup yields CDR1 SGHVS and CDR2 FNYEAQ. This CDR3 comprises 17 residues. Trimming took 4 bases from V and 0 from J; bases not matched to a gene: 4. The CDR3 nucleotides are TGTGCCAGCAGCTCGGAGGGACAGGGCTCTGGGGCCAACGTCCTGACTTTC. Protein sequence: CASSSEGQGSGANVLTF.

This clone was seen a single time. The gene calls are TRBV14 and TRBJ1-2; D not resolved. The V and J ends lost 6 bases and 4 bases respectively, with 18 bases between them. The CDR3 totals 15 residues. Germline loops: CDR1 SGHDN, CDR2 FVKESK. The CDR3 sequence is CASSLLAGPRYGYTF. CDR3 in DNA: TGTGCCAGCAGTCTACTAGCCGGGCCGCGCTATGGCTACACCTTC.

The table lists this clone with a few counts. CDR3 protein: CASSTDGTGAYEQYF. In DNA, the CDR3 is TGCGCCAGCAGCACCGACGGGACAGGGGCCTACGAGCAGTACTTC. The gene calls are TRBV5-1 and TRBJ2-7; 10 bases are a match to TRBD1. Germline V gene sequence: CDR1 SGHRS, CDR2 YFSETQ. The trim removed 4 bases at V and 2 bases at J, leaving 6 bases unmatched. The CDR3 loop spans 15 amino acids.

The gene calls are TRBV5-4 and TRBJ2-1; perhaps TRBD2 as D (5 bases). The V end was cut by 2 bases, the J end by 9 bases, with 12 bases between. The CDR3 is 13 residues long. Germline V gene sequence: CDR1 SGHNT, CDR2 YYREEE (reference sequence). The DNA of the CDR3 is TGTGCCAGCAGCTTTACGTTAGCGCCTGAGCAGTTCTTC. This translates into CASSFTLAPEQFF.

The chain joins TRBV28 to TRBJ1-2, with TRBD1 identical over 7 bases. Germline CDR1 and CDR2: MDHEN and SYDVKM. Unmatched junction bases numbered 9, after V lost 4 bases and J lost 13 bases. The length of the CDR3 is 12 residues. The CDR3: CASSSGTAVGTF. In DNA form, the CDR3 reads TGTGCCAGCAGTTCCGGGACAGCCGTAGGCACCTTC.